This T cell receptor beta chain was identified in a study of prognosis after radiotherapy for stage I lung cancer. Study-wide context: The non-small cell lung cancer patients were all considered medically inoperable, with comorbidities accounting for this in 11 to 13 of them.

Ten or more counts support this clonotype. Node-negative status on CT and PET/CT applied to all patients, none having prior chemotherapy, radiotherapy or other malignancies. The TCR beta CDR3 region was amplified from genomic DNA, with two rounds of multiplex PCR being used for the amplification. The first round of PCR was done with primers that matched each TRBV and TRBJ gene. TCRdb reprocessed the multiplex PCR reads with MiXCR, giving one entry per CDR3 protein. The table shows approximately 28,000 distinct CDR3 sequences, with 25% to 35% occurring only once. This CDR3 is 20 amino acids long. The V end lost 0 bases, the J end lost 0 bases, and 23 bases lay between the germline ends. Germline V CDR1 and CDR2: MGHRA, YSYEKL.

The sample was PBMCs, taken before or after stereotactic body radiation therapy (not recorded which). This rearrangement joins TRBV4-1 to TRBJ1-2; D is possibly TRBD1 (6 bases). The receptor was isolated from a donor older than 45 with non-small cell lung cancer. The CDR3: CASSQDPRTEFEPANYGYTF. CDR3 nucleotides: TGCGCCAGCAGCCAAGATCCCCGGACAGAGTTCGAACCAGCTAACTATGGCTACACCTTC.